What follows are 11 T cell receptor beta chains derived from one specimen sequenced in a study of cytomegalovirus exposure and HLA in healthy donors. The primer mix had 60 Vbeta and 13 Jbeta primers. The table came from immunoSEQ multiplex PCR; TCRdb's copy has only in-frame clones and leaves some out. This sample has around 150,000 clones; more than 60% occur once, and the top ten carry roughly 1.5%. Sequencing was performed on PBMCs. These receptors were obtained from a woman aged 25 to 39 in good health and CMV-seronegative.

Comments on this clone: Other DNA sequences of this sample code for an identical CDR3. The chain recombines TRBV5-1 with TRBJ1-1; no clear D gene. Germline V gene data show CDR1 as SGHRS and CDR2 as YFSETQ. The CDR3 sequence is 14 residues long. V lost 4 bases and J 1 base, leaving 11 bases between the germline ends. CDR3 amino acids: CASSLLPGNTEAFF. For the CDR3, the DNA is TGCGCCAGCAGCCTCCTCCCAGGGAACACTGAAGCTTTCTTT.

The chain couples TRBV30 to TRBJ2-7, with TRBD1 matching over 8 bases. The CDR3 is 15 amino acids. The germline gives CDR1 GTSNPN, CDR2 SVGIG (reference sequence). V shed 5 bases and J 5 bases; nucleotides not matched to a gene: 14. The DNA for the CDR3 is TGTGCCTGGCCCCGCCCCGACAGGGGCAGCCACGAGCAGTACTTC. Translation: CAWPRPDRGSHEQYF.

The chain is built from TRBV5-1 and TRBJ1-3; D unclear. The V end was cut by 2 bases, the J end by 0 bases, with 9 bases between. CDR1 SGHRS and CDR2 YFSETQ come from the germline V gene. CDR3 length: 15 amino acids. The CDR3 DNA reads TGCGCCAGCAGCTTCGGAGGGAACTCTGGAAACACCATATATTTT. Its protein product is CASSFGGNSGNTIYF.

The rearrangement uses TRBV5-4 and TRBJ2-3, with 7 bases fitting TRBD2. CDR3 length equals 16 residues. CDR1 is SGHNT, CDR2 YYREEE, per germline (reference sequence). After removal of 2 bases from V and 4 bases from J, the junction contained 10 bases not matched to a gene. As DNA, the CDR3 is TGTGCCAGCAGCTTAACCCGCGGGGGTTGGGCAGATACGCAGTATTTT. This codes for CASSLTRGGWADTQYF. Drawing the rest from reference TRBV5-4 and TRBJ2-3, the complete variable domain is ETGVTQSPTHLIKTRGQQVTLRCSSQSGHNTVSWYQQALGQGPQFIFQYYREEENGRGNFPPRFSGLQFPNYSSELNVNALELDDSALYLCASSLTRGGWADTQYFGPGTRLTVL.

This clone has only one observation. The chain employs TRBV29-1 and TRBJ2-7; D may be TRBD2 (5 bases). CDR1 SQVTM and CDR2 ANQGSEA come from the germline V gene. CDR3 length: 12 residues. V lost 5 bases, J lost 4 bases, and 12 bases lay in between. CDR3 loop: CSVPGRGYEQYF. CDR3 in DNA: TGCAGCGTTCCGGGGAGAGGGTACGAGCAGTACTTC.

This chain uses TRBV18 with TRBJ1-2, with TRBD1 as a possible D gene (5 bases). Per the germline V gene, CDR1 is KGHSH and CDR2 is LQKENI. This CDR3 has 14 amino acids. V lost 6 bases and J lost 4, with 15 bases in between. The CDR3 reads CASSQPTGPYGYTF. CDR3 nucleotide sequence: TGTGCCAGCTCCCAACCCACAGGTCCCTATGGCTACACCTTC.

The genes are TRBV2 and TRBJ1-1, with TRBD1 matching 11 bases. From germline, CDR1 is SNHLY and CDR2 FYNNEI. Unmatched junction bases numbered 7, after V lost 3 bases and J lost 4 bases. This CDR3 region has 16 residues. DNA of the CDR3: TGTGCCAGCAGTGACCGGACAGGGGGCGCGAGCACTGAAGCTTTCTTT. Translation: CASSDRTGGASTEAFF.

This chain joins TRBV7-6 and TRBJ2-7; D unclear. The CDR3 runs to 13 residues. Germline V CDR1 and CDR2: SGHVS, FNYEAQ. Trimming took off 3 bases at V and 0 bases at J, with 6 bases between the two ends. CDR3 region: CASSFGYSYEQYF. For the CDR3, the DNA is TGTGCCAGCAGCTTCGGTTACTCCTACGAGCAGTACTTC.

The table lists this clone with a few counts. The CDR3 DNA reads as TGTGCCAGCAGCCCCAAGCCGGGGGGGTCCTACGAGCAGTACTTC. Its translation: CASSPKPGGSYEQYF. This chain links TRBV7-2 with TRBJ2-7; TRBD2 aligns across 8 bases. CDR1 and CDR2 (germline): SGHTA, FQGNSA. Unmatched junction bases numbered 7, after V lost 5 bases and J lost 1 base. CDR3 length equals 15 residues.

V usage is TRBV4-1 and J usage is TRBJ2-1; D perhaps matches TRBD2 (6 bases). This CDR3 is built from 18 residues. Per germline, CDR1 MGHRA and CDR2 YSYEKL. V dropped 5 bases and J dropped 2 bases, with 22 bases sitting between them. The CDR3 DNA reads TGCGCCAGCAGCTCCGGCGGCCTCACGGGGGTTACCTACAATGAGCAGTTCTTC. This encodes CASSSGGLTGVTYNEQFF.

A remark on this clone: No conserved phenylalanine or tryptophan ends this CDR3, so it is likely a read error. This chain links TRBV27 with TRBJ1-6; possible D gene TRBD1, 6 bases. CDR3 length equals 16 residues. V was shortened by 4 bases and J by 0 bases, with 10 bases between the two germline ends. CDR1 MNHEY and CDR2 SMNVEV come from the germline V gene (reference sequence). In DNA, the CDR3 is TGTGCCAGCAGTTCCCGGACAGTCTCCTATAATTCACCCCTCCACCTT. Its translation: CASSSRTVSYNSPLHL.